These 19 T cell receptor beta chains originate from one sample sequenced in a study of identical twins. TCRdb itself ran the 5' RACE reads through MiXCR, one entry per CDR3 protein. Among under 1 million distinct CDR3 sequences listed, 9% to 15% were seen once. These data also featured in a second study, about yellow fever vaccine responses in identical twins.

The specimen sequenced was PBMCs. The origin of the receptors is a woman aged 18-29 years in good health.

This chain joins TRBV7-2 and TRBJ2-1; 9 bases match TRBD1. Losses at the gene ends were 2 bases for V and 8 bases for J; bases not matched to a gene: 13. The CDR3 loop spans 17 amino acids. Per the germline V gene, CDR1 is SGHTA and CDR2 is FQGNSA. CDR3 in amino acids: CASSLRREGQGIDEQFF. The CDR3 region has the DNA TGTGCCAGCAGCTTACGAAGGGAGGGACAGGGTATAGATGAGCAGTTCTTC.

The chain is built from TRBV5-1 and TRBJ2-3; no reliable D call. Trimming shortened V by 4 bases and J by 6 bases, and 12 bases separated the two germline ends. The CDR3 runs to 13 residues. CDR1 SGHRS and CDR2 YFSETQ come from the germline V gene. CDR3 sequence reads: CASSTSPVDTQYF. As DNA, the CDR3 is TGCGCCAGCAGCACAAGTCCCGTGGATACGCAGTATTTT.

The chain joins TRBV28 to TRBJ2-1; possibly TRBD2 for D (6 bases). Germline CDR1 reads MDHEN; CDR2 reads SYDVKM. The CDR3 runs to 15 residues. Between the trimmed V and J ends, which lost 2 bases and 2 bases, there was a span of 10 bases. This CDR3 reads CASSLAGWAYNEQFF. The CDR3 coding sequence is TGTGCCAGCAGTTTAGCGGGATGGGCCTACAATGAGCAGTTCTTC.

This clonotype was counted at least ten times. The chain recombines TRBV20-1 with TRBJ2-3; a possible D gene is TRBD2 (6 bases). The CDR3 sequence is 16 residues long. Germline CDR1 is DFQATT and CDR2 is SNEGSKA (reference sequence). Trimming cost V 1 base and J 2 bases, with 16 bases left between them. CDR3 DNA: TGCAGTGCTAGAGGAATTGGGGAGGCCTTCACAGATACGCAGTATTTT. It specifies CSARGIGEAFTDTQYF.

This clonotype was detected a few times. The CDR3 coding sequence is TGCAGTGCTAGAGTGGACAGGGTCTACAATGAGCAGTTCTTC. It yields the protein CSARVDRVYNEQFF. The rearrangement links TRBV20-1 to TRBJ2-1; TRBD1 matches 8 bases. Trimming removed 1 base from V and 3 bases from J; junction bases left unmatched: 2. Germline loops: CDR1 DFQATT, CDR2 SNEGSKA (reference sequence). The CDR3 sequence is 14 residues long.

The V and J genes are TRBV2 and TRBJ2-4; 16 nucleotides agree with TRBD2. Germline V gene data show CDR1 as SNHLY and CDR2 as FYNNEI. The CDR3 has 17 residues. V lost 7 bases to trimming and J lost 1 base; unmatched junction nucleotides: 4. CDR3 nucleotides: TGTGCCAGCATCTCGGGACTAGCGGGGGGGGCCAAAAACATTCAGTACTTC. This codes for CASISGLAGGAKNIQYF.

This clonotype showed up just a few times. The chain recombines TRBV20-1 with TRBJ2-7; D unclear. The CDR3 has 11 amino acids. The germline CDR1 and CDR2 sequences are DFQATT and SNEGSKA (reference sequence). The V end was cut by 6 bases, the J end by 3 bases, with 9 bases between. The CDR3 spells CSAPDIYEQYV. DNA for the CDR3: TGCAGTGCACCCGACATCTACGAGCAGTACGTC.

The V and J genes are TRBV28 and TRBJ2-1, with 10 nucleotides matching TRBD2. The V segment lost 10 bases and the J segment 5 bases; nucleotides outside the gene matches: 5. The germline gives CDR1 MDHEN, CDR2 SYDVKM. This CDR3 has 13 amino acids. The CDR3 protein is CAIAGGPNNEQFF. The CDR3 bases are TGTGCCATAGCGGGAGGCCCAAACAATGAGCAGTTCTTC.

V gene TRBV11-2 combines with J gene TRBJ2-7, with TRBD1 as a possible D gene (5 bases). The CDR3 extends over 17 amino acids. V lost 3 bases to trimming and J lost 2 bases, with 20 bases between them. Per the germline V gene, CDR1 is SGHAT and CDR2 is FQNNGV. The DNA for the CDR3 is TGTGCCAGCAGCTTTGCAACCCTTGACAGAACAGCCTACGAGCAGTACTTC. Encoded protein: CASSFATLDRTAYEQYF.

Only a few counts were recorded for this clonotype. CDR3 loop: CASTLAGRATGELFF. The CDR3 bases are TGTGCCAGCACCCTAGCGGGGCGAGCCACCGGGGAGCTGTTTTTT. This chain links TRBV5-6 with TRBJ2-2, with 9 bases fitting TRBD2. V trimming: 6 bases; J trimming: 4 bases; junction bases outside the gene matches: 7. The germline V gene has CDR1 SGHDT and CDR2 YYEEEE. CDR3 length equals 15 residues.

V is TRBV20-1 and J is TRBJ1-2; no firm D call. The V end lost 3 bases, the J end lost 5 bases, and 13 bases lay between the germline ends. Germline CDR1 is DFQATT and CDR2 is SNEGSKA (reference sequence). The CDR3 has 13 residues. This CDR3 reads CSASSAGFYGYTF. DNA for the CDR3: TGCAGTGCTAGTTCCGCAGGCTTTTATGGCTACACCTTC.

The chain links TRBV2 to TRBJ2-2; 10 nucleotides line up with TRBD2. The CDR3 covers 15 residues. The trim removed 6 bases at V and 7 bases at J, leaving 8 bases unmatched. Per germline, CDR1 SNHLY and CDR2 FYNNEI. In nucleotides, the CDR3 is TGTGCCAGCAGCCCCAGCGGGGGGGCAATCGGGGAGCTGTTTTTT. It specifies CASSPSGGAIGELFF. The entire variable domain, with the rest obtained from reference TRBV2 and TRBJ2-2, is as follows: EPEVTQTPSHQVTQMGQEVILRCVPISNHLYFYWYRQILGQKVEFLVSFYNNEISEKSEIFDDQFSVERPDGSNFTLKIRSTKLEDSAMYFCASSPSGGAIGELFFGEGSRLTVL.

This clonotype was counted between two and nine times. Here the CDR3 DNA reads TGTGCCAGCAGTCCTTCCCGGGACAGGAAGTTCTTC. Its protein is CASSPSRDRKFF. The chain combines TRBV12-3 or TRBV12-4 with TRBJ2-1, with TRBD1 matching 8 bases. The CDR3 loop spans 12 amino acids. Trimming took 5 bases from V and 14 from J; bases not matched to a gene: 8.

This clonotype came up many times. The chain carries TRBV14 and TRBJ2-2; D unclear. The CDR3 consists of 13 residues. In germline, CDR1 is SGHDN, CDR2 FVKESK. V lost 1 base, J lost 3 bases, and 3 bases lay in between. The CDR3 nucleotides read TGTGCCAGCAGCCAAGTTTACACCGGGGAGCTGTTTTTT. Protein product: CASSQVYTGELFF.

This clonotype was observed many times. This chain uses TRBV7-9 with TRBJ1-3; 10 nucleotides align to TRBD1. The CDR3 spans 16 residues. CDR1 and CDR2 (germline): SEHNR, FQNEAQ (reference sequence). J gave up 4 bases and V 0 bases, and 3 bases lay outside the gene matches. The DNA of the CDR3 is TGTGCCAGCAGCTTAGCGGGGACAGGGGTCGGAAACACCATATATTTT. This gives the protein CASSLAGTGVGNTIYF.

This clonotype came up a few times. The chain is built from TRBV7-2 and TRBJ1-2, with D unresolved. Germline V gives CDR1 SGHTA, CDR2 FQGNSA. The CDR3 length is 13 residues. The V end lost 1 base, the J end lost 7 bases, and 10 bases lay between the germline ends. The CDR3 here is CASSLVGGSGYTF. The CDR3 DNA sequence: TGTGCCAGCAGCTTAGTTGGTGGCAGTGGCTACACCTTC.

This rearrangement joins TRBV4-1 to TRBJ1-5; no reliable D call. V lost 1 base, J lost 5 bases, and 6 bases lay in between. CDR3 length equals 13 residues. Germline-derived CDR1 and CDR2 are MGHRA and YSYEKL. CDR3 protein: CASSQARHQPQHF. The CDR3 nucleotides read TGCGCCAGCAGCCAAGCCCGGCATCAGCCCCAGCATTTT.

The chain has TRBV5-1 and TRBJ1-2; 8 bases match TRBD1. This CDR3 region has 18 residues. Losses at the gene ends were 1 base for V and 4 bases for J; bases not matched to a gene: 15. Germline V gene data show CDR1 as SGHRS and CDR2 as YFSETQ. The CDR3 DNA sequence: TGCGCCAGCAGCTTGACCGGGACAGGATATTCCCGTTTCTATGGCTACACCTTC. Translation: CASSLTGTGYSRFYGYTF.

The chain employs TRBV3-1 and TRBJ2-7; no firm D call. This CDR3 spans 16 amino acids. The germline V gene has CDR1 LGHDT and CDR2 YNNKEL (reference sequence). Trimming took 0 bases from V and 3 from J, leaving 15 bases between them. This CDR3 reads CASSQELKDINYEQYV. CDR3 coding DNA: TGTGCCAGCAGCCAAGAGTTAAAGGATATAAACTACGAGCAGTACGTC.